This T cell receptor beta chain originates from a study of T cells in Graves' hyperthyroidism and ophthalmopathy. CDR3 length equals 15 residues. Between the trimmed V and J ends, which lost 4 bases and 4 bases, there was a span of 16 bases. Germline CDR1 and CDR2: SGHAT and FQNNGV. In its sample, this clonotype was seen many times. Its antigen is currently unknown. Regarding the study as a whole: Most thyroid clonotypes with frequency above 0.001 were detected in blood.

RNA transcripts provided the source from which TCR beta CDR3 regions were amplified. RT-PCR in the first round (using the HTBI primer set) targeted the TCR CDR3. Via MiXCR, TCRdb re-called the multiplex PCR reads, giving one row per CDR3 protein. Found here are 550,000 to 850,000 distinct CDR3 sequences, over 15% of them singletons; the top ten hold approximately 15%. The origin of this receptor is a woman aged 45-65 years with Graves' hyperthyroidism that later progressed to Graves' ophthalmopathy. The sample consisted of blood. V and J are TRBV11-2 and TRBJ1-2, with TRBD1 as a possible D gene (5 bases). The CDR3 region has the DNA TGTGCCAGCAGCTCAGTGGGGGAAACTTTCTATGGCTACACCTTC. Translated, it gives CASSSVGETFYGYTF.